One sample yielded the 24 T cell receptor beta chains listed below, sequenced in a study of breast tumors, draining lymph nodes, adjacent tissues. Axillary draining lymph nodes of breast cancer patients supplied the node samples. TCRdb itself ran the multiplex PCR reads through MiXCR, one entry per CDR3 protein. Here the sample spans 83,000 or so distinct CDR3 sequences, roughly 20% being singletons. The sample was axillary lymph node tissue. These receptors all come from a female donor with breast cancer. Some clones in this sample may be carry-over from other donors' samples.

This clonotype was seen ten or more times. The chain joins TRBV7-2 to TRBJ2-7; D possibly matches TRBD1 or TRBD2 (7 bases each). Germline V gene lookup returns CDR1 SGHTA and CDR2 FQGNSA. This CDR3 is built from 15 residues. The V end was cut by 1 base, the J end by 2 bases, with 12 bases between. CDR3 loop: CASSLDAGGAYEQYF. The CDR3 DNA reads TGTGCCAGCAGCTTAGATGCAGGGGGGGCCTACGAGCAGTACTTC.

At least ten counts were recorded for this clonotype. The rearrangement links TRBV20-1 to TRBJ2-1, with 7 bases matching TRBD2. Trimming at V came to 6 bases and at J to 6 bases, leaving 11 bases not matched to a gene. The CDR3 runs to 14 residues. Germline V gene sequence: CDR1 DFQATT, CDR2 SNEGSKA (reference sequence). The CDR3 region has the DNA TGCAGTGCCCCTTGGGGAGGGATCCGCAATGAGCAGTTCTTC. Its protein is CSAPWGGIRNEQFF.

This clonotype occurred many times. CDR3 sequence reads: CASQQGAHNEQFF. For the CDR3, the DNA is TGTGCCAGCCAACAGGGGGCCCACAATGAGCAGTTCTTC. The chain is built from TRBV11-2 and TRBJ2-1; the match to TRBD1 covers 9 bases. V shed 8 bases, J shed 5 bases, and the junction held 4 bases outside the gene matches. The CDR3 sequence is 13 residues long. In germline, CDR1 is SGHAT, CDR2 FQNNGV.

This clonotype was picked up many times. The chain couples TRBV2 to TRBJ1-2; D is unresolved. This CDR3 has 13 amino acids. CDR1 SNHLY and CDR2 FYNNEI come from the germline V gene. The germline V and J ends were trimmed by 8 bases and 0 bases, with 10 bases remaining between them. CDR3 sequence: CASVVDSNYGYTF. CDR3 nucleotides: TGTGCCAGCGTCGTTGACTCTAACTATGGCTACACCTTC.

The table lists this clonotype with many counts. V and J are TRBV4-1 and TRBJ2-1; D possibly corresponds to TRBD2 (6 bases). The CDR3 totals 17 residues. Trimming left V 6 bases short and J 3 bases short, with 21 bases between. Per the germline V gene, CDR1 is MGHRA and CDR2 is YSYEKL. CDR3 loop: CASSPLRGGSNYNEQFF. DNA for the CDR3: TGCGCCAGCAGTCCACTAAGGGGAGGCAGTAACTACAATGAGCAGTTCTTC.

This clonotype was seen ten or more times. V is TRBV20-1 and J is TRBJ2-3; the D is unclear. The CDR3 runs 15 residues. Germline V gene sequence: CDR1 DFQATT, CDR2 SNEGSKA (reference sequence). Trimming left V 0 bases short and J 2 bases short, with 12 bases between. The CDR3 DNA is TGCAGTGCTAGAGAGGGCTCAAGATTCACAGATACGCAGTATTTT. It encodes CSAREGSRFTDTQYF.

On this clonotype itself: This may arise from a read error, as a much more abundant clone is one base away. The chain couples TRBV5-5 to TRBJ2-1, with D uncertain. The CDR3 totals 15 residues. V was shortened by 4 bases and J by 3 bases, with 14 bases between the two germline ends. CDR1 and CDR2 from the germline V gene are SGHKS and YYEKEE (reference sequence). CDR3 nucleotides: TGTGCCAGCAGCCCTCGGACCGGCAACTACAATGAGCAGTTCTTC. It codes for CASSPRTGNYNEQFF.

The sample holds many counts of this clonotype. This chain joins TRBV6-1 and TRBJ1-3; no clear D gene. The CDR3 is 12 amino acids. The ends were cut back, 6 bases at V and 1 base at J, with 4 bases in the middle. Germline V gene sequence: CDR1 MNHNS, CDR2 SASEGT. CDR3 bases: TGTGCCAGCAGGGATTCTGGAAACACCATATATTTT. It encodes CASRDSGNTIYF.

The table lists this clonotype with many counts. J is TRBJ1-3 and V is TRBV2, with D maybe TRBD1 (6 bases). This CDR3 is 15 amino acids long. Germline loops: CDR1 SNHLY, CDR2 FYNNEI. Deletions cut 2 bases from V and 0 bases from J, with 8 bases between. Here the CDR3 reads CASSESRGSGNTIYF. For the CDR3, the DNA is TGTGCCAGCAGTGAAAGCAGGGGCTCTGGAAACACCATATATTTT.

At least ten counts were recorded for this clonotype. The chain couples TRBV20-1 to TRBJ1-5, with no clear D. The CDR3 totals 13 residues. CDR1 and CDR2 from the germline V gene are DFQATT and SNEGSKA (reference sequence). Trimming took off 0 bases at V and 2 bases at J, with 5 bases between the two ends. The CDR3, as DNA: TGCAGTGCTAGAGATCAGGGCAATCAGCCCCAGCATTTT. It encodes CSARDQGNQPQHF.

Remarks on this clonotype: A read error is possible here, since a much larger clone lies one base away. The V and J genes are TRBV20-1 and TRBJ1-4, with 7 nucleotides matching TRBD1. This CDR3 is built from 15 residues. Germline values: CDR1 DFQATT, CDR2 SNEGSKA (reference sequence). CDR3 sequence reads: CSAGNPGQSNEKLLF. The CDR3 DNA follows: TGCAGTGCCGGGAATCCGGGACAGAGTAATGAAAAACTGCTTTTT.

The sample holds many counts of this clonotype. J is TRBJ2-7 and V is TRBV7-9; TRBD1 is a possible D gene (6 bases). In germline, CDR1 is SEHNR, CDR2 FQNEAQ (reference sequence). The ends were cut back, 5 bases at V and 2 bases at J, with 16 bases in the middle. The length of the CDR3 is 15 residues. The CDR3 region is CASSVPGQGAYEQYF. CDR3 in DNA: TGTGCCAGCAGCGTTCCGGGACAAGGGGCCTACGAGCAGTACTTC.

On this clonotype itself: A much larger clone lies one base from this, so it may be a read error. J is TRBJ1-2 and V is TRBV11-2, with D maybe TRBD1 (6 bases). The CDR3 extends over 13 amino acids. Germline V lookup: CDR1 SGHAT, CDR2 FQNNGV. CDR3 DNA: TGTGCCAGCATCTTAGGGGGGTTCTATGGCTACACCTTC. The encoded protein is CASILGGFYGYTF.

This clonotype was observed many times. The chain has TRBV7-9 and TRBJ1-6; no firm D call. The CDR3 sequence is 14 residues long. V lost 1 base and J 5 bases, leaving 6 bases between the germline ends. Looked up from germline, CDR1 is SEHNR and CDR2 is FQNEAQ (reference sequence). The CDR3 DNA reads as TGTGCCAGCAGCTTAGGAGGACATAATTCACCCCTCCACTTT. It yields the protein CASSLGGHNSPLHF.

A word on this clonotype: A much larger clone lies one base from this, so it may be a read error. This chain connects TRBV29-1 to TRBJ2-1; 7 bases match TRBD1. This CDR3 spans 12 amino acids. Germline V gene sequence: CDR1 SQVTM, CDR2 ANQGSEA. The V gene end was trimmed by 8 bases and the J gene end by 5 bases; junction bases not matched to a gene: 6. In DNA form, the CDR3 reads TGCAGCAAGCTGACAGGGCACAATGAGCAGTTCTTC. Amino acids: CSKLTGHNEQFF.

This clonotype was seen just once. This may stem from a read error, because a much larger clone lies one nucleotide away. The CDR3 coding sequence is TGTGCCAGCAGTTTAGAGGCGGGCCCGGAGACCCAGCACTTC. Translated, it gives CASSLEAGPETQHF. The chain is built from TRBV12-3 or TRBV12-4 and TRBJ2-5; D possibly corresponds to TRBD2 (5 bases). The CDR3 is 14 amino acids.

The sample holds many counts of this clonotype. The V call is TRBV11-3, the J call TRBJ2-2; no reliable D call. Germline lookup yields CDR1 SGHNT and CDR2 YENEEA. There are 13 residues in the CDR3. Between the trimmed V and J ends, which lost 1 base and 6 bases, there was a span of 6 bases. The CDR3 here is CASSLGGPGELFF. The DNA of the CDR3 is TGTGCCAGCAGCTTAGGTGGGCCCGGGGAGCTGTTTTTT.

This clonotype was observed at least ten times. V and J are TRBV20-1 and TRBJ2-1, with a possible D match to TRBD2 (6 bases). Trimming pared 1 base from V and 6 bases from J, leaving 10 bases between. Germline assignment: CDR1 DFQATT and CDR2 SNEGSKA (reference sequence). The CDR3 extends over 13 amino acids. CDR3 amino acids: CSARVGTSNEQFF. The CDR3 region has the DNA TGCAGTGCTAGAGTAGGGACTTCCAATGAGCAGTTCTTC.

The table lists this clonotype with many counts. The chain employs TRBV24-1 and TRBJ2-2; D perhaps matches TRBD1 (5 bases). The germline V gene has CDR1 KGHDR and CDR2 SFDVKD. The length of the CDR3 is 13 residues. Trimming removed 9 bases at V and 0 bases at J, with 7 bases between. CDR3 in amino acids: CATGATNTGELFF. The CDR3 region has the DNA TGTGCCACCGGGGCCACGAACACCGGGGAGCTGTTTTTT.

This clonotype appeared many times. The chain links TRBV6-2 or TRBV6-3 to TRBJ1-2; D is unresolved. This CDR3 is 14 amino acids long. V was clipped by 0 bases and J by 8 bases, with 13 bases between them. The germline gives CDR1 MNHEY, CDR2 SVGEGT. CDR3 bases: TGTGCCAGCAGTTACTCGTTCGGCTATGGCGGCTACACCTTC. The encoded protein is CASSYSFGYGGYTF.

This clonotype was observed at least ten times. J is TRBJ2-2 and V is TRBV19; D not certain. The CDR3 consists of 12 residues. V was shortened by 9 bases and J by 4 bases, with 9 bases between the two germline ends. Germline assignment: CDR1 LNHDA and CDR2 SQIVND (reference sequence). The CDR3 loop reads CASSRRTGELFF. DNA of the CDR3: TGTGCCAGCTCAAGACGCACCGGGGAGCTGTTTTTT.

This clonotype was seen ten or more times. This rearrangement joins TRBV20-1 to TRBJ1-5, with 10 bases that match TRBD1. The CDR3 is 14 residues long. Germline CDR1 reads DFQATT; CDR2 reads SNEGSKA (reference sequence). Trimming cost V 5 bases and J 4 bases; bases outside gene matches: 5. CDR3 nucleotides: TGCAGTGCTCCTGGGGACAGGGGTAATCAGCCCCAGCATTTT. It encodes CSAPGDRGNQPQHF.

This clonotype has a count of ten or more. The gene calls are TRBV6-5 and TRBJ2-2; D call uncertain. Trimming removed 2 bases from V and 3 bases from J, with 7 bases in between. Germline V gene lookup returns CDR1 MNHEY and CDR2 SVGAGI. This CDR3 spans 14 amino acids. CDR3 sequence reads: CASSYTPYTGELFF. Here the CDR3 DNA reads TGTGCCAGCAGTTACACCCCGTACACCGGGGAGCTGTTTTTT.

The V and J genes are TRBV20-1 and TRBJ2-7; possible D gene TRBD1, 5 bases. The V gene's germline CDR1 is DFQATT and CDR2 SNEGSKA (reference sequence). This CDR3 region has 12 residues. V lost 2 bases and J lost 5, with 10 bases in between. The CDR3 sequence: CSARKGADEQYF. For the CDR3, the DNA is TGCAGTGCTAGAAAAGGGGCGGACGAGCAGTACTTC.